This TCR beta chain emerged from a study of blood T cell repertoires in COVID-19. Across the whole study: The United States, Italy and Spain were the sources of the acute and convalescent COVID-19 samples.

Only in-frame clones appear in the TCRdb table, and some are missing; sequencing was by immunoSEQ multiplex PCR. Among some 260,000 clones listed, 70% to 85% were seen once. The CDR3 consists of 14 residues. Germline CDR1 reads SGHRS; CDR2 reads YFSETQ. V gave up 0 bases and J gave up 5 bases; unmatched junction bases: 0. A remark on this clone: The sample holds other DNA sequences that translate to the same CDR3.

The receptor was isolated from a woman aged 40 to 50 with active or convalescent COVID-19. The gene calls are TRBV5-1 and TRBJ1-5, with 9 bases identical to TRBD1. Sequences were obtained from peripheral blood. CDR3 loop: CASSLGQGDQPQHF. CDR3 DNA: TGCGCCAGCAGCTTGGGACAGGGGGATCAGCCCCAGCATTTT.